A selection of T cell receptor beta chains follows, all from one sample in a study of T cells in tuberculosis. Repertoires were generated with immunoSEQ multiplex PCR, while TCRdb's copy carries only in-frame clones and drops some. The data show 25,000 to 35,000 clones, around 95% seen once. Material: PBMCs. The receptors were gathered from a donor aged 10 to 29 with latent tuberculosis or without tuberculosis infection. Both conserved end residues are part of each CDR3. A D gene is named only where the DNA matches it firmly. For some rows the clone size is stated as once, few or many, or as a class when expanded; others skip it.

clone_size: NA; v_call: TRBV15; j_call: TRBJ1-1; d_call: TRBD1; cdr3_nt: TGTGCCACCAGCAGAATTAACGTCAGGGACAGGGGGCCGACTGAAGCTTTCTTT; cdr3_aa: CATSRINVRDRGPTEAFF
clone_size: NA; v_call: TRBV29-1; j_call: TRBJ1-2; d_call: NA; cdr3_nt: TGCAGCGCCGCAGGGTTCGGGGGCTACACCTTC; cdr3_aa: CSAAGFGGYTF
clone_size: NA; v_call: TRBV10-1; j_call: TRBJ2-7; d_call: TRBD2; cdr3_nt: TGCGCCAGCAGGAGGACTAGCGGACCGAGCTCCTACGAGCAGTACTTC; cdr3_aa: CASRRTSGPSSYEQYF
clone_size: once; v_call: TRBV5-6; j_call: TRBJ2-5; d_call: NA; cdr3_nt: TGTGCCAGCAGCTTGCGGGAGACCCAGTACTTC; cdr3_aa: CASSLRETQYF
clone_size: NA; v_call: TRBV7-9; j_call: TRBJ2-5; d_call: NA; cdr3_nt: TGTGCCAGCAGCTTAGCGCCTATCCAAGAGACCCAGTACTTC; cdr3_aa: CASSLAPIQETQYF
clone_size: NA; v_call: TRBV5-1; j_call: TRBJ2-2; d_call: NA; cdr3_nt: TGCGCCAGCAGCTTGGGCGGGACGTCCCACACCGGGGAGCTGTTTTTT; cdr3_aa: CASSLGGTSHTGELFF
clone_size: NA; v_call: TRBV6-6; j_call: TRBJ2-1; d_call: NA; cdr3_nt: TGTGCCAGCAGTTACGGGGGGACGCCGAACAATGAGCAGTTCTTC; cdr3_aa: CASSYGGTPNNEQFF
clone_size: once; v_call: TRBV5-8; j_call: TRBJ1-2; d_call: NA; cdr3_nt: TGTGCCAGCACCCGAGGACAGATATATAACTATGGCTACACCTTC; cdr3_aa: CASTRGQIYNYGYTF
clone_size: NA; v_call: TRBV19; j_call: TRBJ2-6; d_call: TRBD1; cdr3_nt: TGTGCCAGTAGTTTACTTCCGGGACAGAGCTCTGGGGCCAACGTCCTGACTTTC; cdr3_aa: CASSLLPGQSSGANVLTF
clone_size: NA; v_call: TRBV30; j_call: TRBJ1-2; d_call: TRBD1; cdr3_nt: TGTGCCTGGAGTGGTGGGACAGCTGGCTACACCTTC; cdr3_aa: CAWSGGTAGYTF